The clone carrying this T cell receptor (beta chain) was recorded only once. These data are taken from a study of blood T cell repertoires in COVID-19. About the study: Collection of acute and convalescent COVID-19 samples took place in the United States, Italy and Spain. Sample material is recorded as cDNA or gDNA derived from T cells, B-cell-depleted T cells, or PBMCs.

The authors' processing: It was from reference gene primer amplification that nucleated cell counts were estimated. Assay: immunoSEQ multiplex PCR; the TCRdb copy retains only in-frame clones and omits some. The V and J calls and the clone size are those of that table, but D and trimming were determined from the DNA. The table lists over 130,000 clones, 65% to 85% of them singletons, with 3.5% to 4.5% in the top ten. The TCR comes from a woman aged 55-75 years with acute or convalescent COVID-19. The sequencing input was peripheral blood.

In DNA form, the CDR3 reads TGCGCCAGCAGCCAAGTCCTCCGGCAGGGGGCTCAAGAGACCCAGTACTTC. It translates to CASSQVLRQGAQETQYF. The chain uses TRBV4-3 and TRBJ2-5; 8 bases match TRBD1. Germline CDR1 is LGHNA and CDR2 is YSLEER. V was pared by 1 base and J by 2 bases, with 9 bases of the junction left unmatched. The CDR3 runs 17 residues.